This T cell receptor (beta chain) was observed in a study of T cells after yellow fever vaccination. Study-wide results and caveats: The appearance of a small share of clonotypes in both CD4 and CD8 compartments was observed. FACS-sorted repertoires might harbor abundant contaminating clonotypes from the bulk population. Booster samples showed a return of most primary-vaccination clones (roughly 96% CD4, 88% CD8).

This clonotype was recorded many times. What it binds is not known. MiXCR was run by TCRdb on the 5' RACE reads, yielding one entry per CDR3 protein. This sample carries some 110,000 distinct CDR3 sequences, 8.4% of them seen once, and the ten largest clones take 25%. The sequenced sample was CD8+ T cells sorted from PBMCs, obtained 45 days after the yellow fever booster vaccination. The TCR originated in a man younger than 45 who received the YFV17D yellow fever vaccine.

For the CDR3, the DNA is TGCGCCAGCAGCCCTGACCTATACAGCGGTCCCGGCAATGAGCAGTTCTTC. Amino acids: CASSPDLYSGPGNEQFF. The chain carries TRBV4-3 and TRBJ2-1; TRBD2 is a possible D gene (5 bases). In germline, CDR1 is LGHNA, CDR2 YSLEER. V was cut by 4 bases and J by 6 bases, with 22 bases left in between. The CDR3 is made up of 17 amino acids.